This T cell receptor beta chain originates from a study of beta chain features in type 1 diabetes. Overall study context: Patients shared similar age, gender and cell yields with healthy donors.

Study-wide findings and caveats: Among all four CD4+ subsets, Type 1 diabetes patients had TCRB CDR3s that were moderately but significantly shorter. In patients and controls equally, PCR might favor templates that are shorter. Compared with healthy donors, patients appeared to share more similar naive, central memory and regulatory TCRB repertoires.

Reverse transcribing all isolated RNA meant expressed TCRB transcripts were sequenced. The protocol was immunoSEQ multiplex PCR, while the TCRdb copy is restricted to in-frame clones and leaves out a portion. The sample includes 130,000 or so clones, roughly a sixth of them seen just once. Comment on this clone: Its antigen remains unidentified.

The CDR3 is made up of 18 amino acids. The sequence was obtained from a man aged 18 to 30 with type 1 diabetes. Sequences were obtained from central memory CD4+ T cells from blood. The V and J genes are TRBV21-1 and TRBJ2-7; TRBD2 reflects the table's D call only, with no check against the DNA. TRBV21-1 is termed a pseudogene. DNA of the CDR3: TGTGCCAGCAGCAAAGCGCCCCCCGACTCACGACCTTCCTACGAGCAGTACTTC. Its protein is CASSKAPPDSRPSYEQYF.